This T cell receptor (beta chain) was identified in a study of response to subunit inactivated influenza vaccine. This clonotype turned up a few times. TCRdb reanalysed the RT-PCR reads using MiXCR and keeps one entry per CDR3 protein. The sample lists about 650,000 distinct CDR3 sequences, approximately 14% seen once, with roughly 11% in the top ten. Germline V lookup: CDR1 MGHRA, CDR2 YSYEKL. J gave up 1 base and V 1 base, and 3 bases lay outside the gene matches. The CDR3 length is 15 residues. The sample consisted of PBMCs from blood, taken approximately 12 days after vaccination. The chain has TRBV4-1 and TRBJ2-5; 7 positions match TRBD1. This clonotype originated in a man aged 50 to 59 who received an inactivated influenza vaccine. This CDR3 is CASSQVDRVQETQYF. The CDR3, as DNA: TGCGCCAGCAGCCAAGTCGACAGGGTCCAAGAGACCCAGTACTTC.